Each of the 18 T cell receptor beta chains below was sequenced from the same sample in a study of early T cells in non-severe SARS-CoV-2 infection. TCRdb called the 5' RACE reads again in MiXCR, with one record for every CDR3 protein. This table holds tens of thousands of distinct CDR3 sequences, over 5% found once. Specimen: whole blood. The receptors were gathered from an adult who was a healthcare worker with PCR-confirmed SARS-CoV-2 infection or an uninfected control (not recorded which).

There are many counts of this clonotype. J is TRBJ2-7 and V is TRBV28; no firm D call. Trimming pared 4 bases from V and 0 bases from J, leaving 7 bases between. The CDR3 has 13 residues. Germline lookup yields CDR1 MDHEN and CDR2 SYDVKM. The CDR3 region is CASSSTTSYEQYF. DNA of the CDR3: TGTGCCAGCAGTTCGACCACCTCCTACGAGCAGTACTTC.

The chain combines TRBV5-1 with TRBJ2-3, with a tentative D call TRBD1 (6 bases). Germline V gene lookup returns CDR1 SGHRS and CDR2 YFSETQ. V lost 4 bases to trimming and J lost 8 bases, with 17 bases between them. This CDR3 spans 14 amino acids. The CDR3, as DNA: TGCGCCAGCAGCCAGAACAGGGAAGGAGCTACGCAGTATTTT. Residues: CASSQNREGATQYF.

This clonotype was counted ten times or more. This chain joins TRBV2 and TRBJ2-7; weak D call: TRBD1 (5 bases). The CDR3 sequence is 10 residues long. CDR1 and CDR2 from the germline V gene are SNHLY and FYNNEI. The V and J ends lost 7 bases and 13 bases respectively, with 14 bases between them. The CDR3, as DNA: TGTGCCAGCATGGGAAAGGGGTATTACTTC. Translating gives CASMGKGYYF. The full variable domain, rest sourced from reference TRBV2 and TRBJ2-7, is EPEVTQTPSHQVTQMGQEVILRCVPISNHLYFYWYRQILGQKVEFLVSFYNNEISEKSEIFDDQFSVERPDGSNFTLKIRSTKLEDSAMYFCASMGKGYYFGPGTRLTVT.

This clonotype appeared many times. In DNA form, the CDR3 reads TGTGCCAGCAGCCGGGGAGGTACCACGAACACCGGGGAGCTGTTTTTT. It translates to CASSRGGTTNTGELFF. V usage is TRBV7-9 and J usage is TRBJ2-2, with D maybe TRBD2 (6 bases). The CDR3 loop spans 16 amino acids. From germline, CDR1 is SEHNR and CDR2 FQNEAQ (reference sequence). V lost 5 bases, J lost 0 bases, and 13 bases lay in between. The full variable domain, rest sourced from reference TRBV7-9 and TRBJ2-2, is DTGVSQNPRHKITKRGQNVTFRCDPISEHNRLYWYRQTLGQGPEFLTYFQNEAQLEKSRLLSDRFSAERPKGSFSTLEIQRTEQGDSAMYLCASSRGGTTNTGELFFGEGSRLTVL.

This clonotype was counted many times. The rearrangement joins TRBV7-2 to TRBJ1-6; 7 positions match TRBD1. V lost 3 bases, J lost 1 base, and 3 bases stayed unmatched. This CDR3 comprises 16 residues. Per germline, CDR1 SGHTA and CDR2 FQGNSA. CDR3 sequence reads: CASSFTGVSYNSPLHF. Here the CDR3 DNA reads TGTGCCAGCAGCTTTACAGGGGTTTCCTATAATTCACCCCTCCACTTT.

This clonotype came up many times. This sequence joins TRBV7-9 and TRBJ1-2, with D tentatively TRBD1 (5 bases). The length of the CDR3 is 13 residues. Germline values: CDR1 SEHNR, CDR2 FQNEAQ (reference sequence). Trimming took off 6 bases at V and 4 bases at J, with 12 bases between the two ends. The CDR3 coding sequence is TGTGCCAGCAGTCGTGACAGAGTCTATGGCTACACCTTC. This translates into CASSRDRVYGYTF.

This clonotype came up many times. The rearrangement links TRBV19 to TRBJ2-6, with TRBD2 as a possible D gene (6 bases). V lost 2 bases and J 0 bases, leaving 14 bases between the germline ends. The germline CDR1 and CDR2 sequences are LNHDA and SQIVND (reference sequence). This CDR3 contains 18 residues. The CDR3 DNA sequence: TGTGCCAGTAGTATATTCTGGGACTTCAGCTCTGGGGCCAACGTCCTGACTTTC. It is translated as CASSIFWDFSSGANVLTF. Using reference TRBV19 and TRBJ2-6 for the parts outside the CDR3, the full variable domain is DGGITQSPKYLFRKEGQNVTLSCEQNLNHDAMYWYRQDPGQGLRLIYYSQIVNDFQKGDIAEGYSVSREKKESFPLTVTSAQKNPTAFYLCASSIFWDFSSGANVLTFGAGSRLTVL.

This clonotype was seen many times. This chain joins TRBV10-3 and TRBJ2-7, with 9 nucleotides matching TRBD1. CDR3 length equals 14 residues. Germline V gives CDR1 ENHRY, CDR2 SYGVKD. V was clipped by 6 bases and J by 5 bases; unmatched bases: 8. The CDR3, as DNA: TGTGCCATCAGGGGACAGGGTCACGAACACGAGCAGTACTTC. Residues: CAIRGQGHEHEQYF.

This clonotype ranks as medium-sized. For the CDR3, the DNA is TGTGCCATGGTAGTCAGAGGGTCCTTTGGGGCTTTCTTT. Translating it yields CAMVVRGSFGAFF. The rearrangement joins TRBV14 to TRBJ1-1; D unresolved. V lost 10 bases to trimming and J lost 11 bases, with 23 bases between them. Germline V gene data show CDR1 as SGHDN and CDR2 as FVKESK. CDR3 length equals 13 residues.

V is TRBV7-9 and J is TRBJ1-4; 12 bases are shared with TRBD1. J gave up 3 bases and V 3 bases, and 2 bases lay outside the gene matches. This CDR3 has 16 amino acids. Germline-derived CDR1 and CDR2 are SEHNR and FQNEAQ (reference sequence). The CDR3 sequence: CASSLGQGAANEKLFF. The DNA of the CDR3 is TGTGCCAGCAGCTTGGGACAGGGGGCCGCTAATGAAAAACTGTTTTTT.

In its sample, this clonotype was seen a few times. The V and J genes are TRBV5-4 and TRBJ2-3; 7 positions match TRBD2. CDR3 length: 15 residues. Germline lookup yields CDR1 SGHNT and CDR2 YYREEE (reference sequence). V was clipped by 0 bases and J by 2 bases; unmatched bases: 3. The CDR3 DNA follows: TGTGCCAGCAGCTTGGCCGGGACTATCACAGATACGCAGTATTTT. It codes for CASSLAGTITDTQYF.

Ten or more counts support this clonotype. The chain has TRBV6-5 and TRBJ2-1, with 9 bases matching TRBD2. Germline lookup yields CDR1 MNHEY and CDR2 SVGAGI. CDR3 length equals 15 residues. Germline trimming cut 5 bases from V and 5 bases from J; bases unmatched to any gene: 7. Here the CDR3 reads CASSDTGLAHNEQFF. CDR3 in DNA: TGTGCCAGCAGTGACACGGGACTAGCCCACAATGAGCAGTTCTTC.

CDR3 region: CATSSTGYEQFF. The CDR3 bases are TGTGCCACCAGTTCTACAGGGTATGAGCAGTTCTTC. This chain joins TRBV24-1 and TRBJ2-1; possibly TRBD1 for D (6 bases). The length of the CDR3 is 12 residues. Trimming cost V 6 bases and J 8 bases, with 10 bases left between them. Per germline, CDR1 KGHDR and CDR2 SFDVKD.

This clonotype has more than one count but fewer than ten. The V gene is TRBV10-3, the J gene TRBJ2-7, with D unclear. The germline V gene has CDR1 ENHRY and CDR2 SYGVKD. The V and J ends lost 7 bases and 3 bases respectively, with 16 bases between them. CDR3 length: 14 residues. In nucleotides, the CDR3 is TGTGCCATCATGGCAGGCGCCTTCGTCTACGAGCAGTACTTC. It specifies CAIMAGAFVYEQYF.

The chain recombines TRBV5-8 with TRBJ2-7; the D gene is possibly TRBD1 (5 bases). Trimming stripped 5 bases from V and 4 bases from J, with 10 bases between. Per germline, CDR1 SGHTS and CDR2 YDEGEE. This CDR3 has 12 residues. For the CDR3, the DNA is TGTGCCAGCAGTTGGGGCGGATACGAGCAGTACTTC. Translation: CASSWGGYEQYF.

This clonotype was found many times. The chain employs TRBV4-3 and TRBJ2-3, with 8 bases that match TRBD1. The CDR3 runs 15 residues. J gave up 4 bases and V 2 bases, and 5 bases lay outside the gene matches. Germline CDR1 and CDR2: LGHNA and YSLEER. The CDR3: CASSQTGGLADTQYF. CDR3 DNA sequence: TGCGCCAGCAGCCAAACAGGGGGATTGGCAGATACGCAGTATTTT.

J is TRBJ2-7 and V is TRBV27; 9 bases line up with TRBD2. Germline assignment: CDR1 MNHEY and CDR2 SMNVEV (reference sequence). V gave up 5 bases and J gave up 0 bases; unmatched junction bases: 14. This CDR3 has 18 residues. The CDR3 DNA sequence: TGTGCCAGCAGTCCCCTTTCGAGCGGGGGGTTTCTCTCCTACGAGCAGTACTTC. Protein: CASSPLSSGGFLSYEQYF.

This clonotype was observed many times. The chain links TRBV20-1 to TRBJ1-2; D not certain. The CDR3 totals 12 residues. Looked up from germline, CDR1 is DFQATT and CDR2 is SNEGSKA (reference sequence). The CDR3, as DNA: TGCAGCGACGGGGTGGCGCACTATGGCTACACCTTC. Translating it yields CSDGVAHYGYTF.